Listed here are 9 T cell receptor beta chains from one sample, sequenced in a study of blood T cell repertoires in COVID-19. Some clones are missing from TCRdb's copy, which holds only in-frame ones; the method was immunoSEQ multiplex PCR. The profile shows approximately 190,000 clones, more than 85% of them singletons. Sequencing used peripheral blood. These receptors were collected from a man aged 65 to 79 with active or convalescent COVID-19.

A single count supports this clone. V and J are TRBV19 and TRBJ1-1; 7 nucleotides agree with TRBD1. Trimming cost V 5 bases and J 2 bases; bases outside gene matches: 5. Looked up from germline, CDR1 is LNHDA and CDR2 is SQIVND (reference sequence). This CDR3 is 14 amino acids long. DNA of the CDR3: TGTGCCAGTAGTGCCGGGACAGCAAACACTGAAGCTTTCTTT. Translating gives CASSAGTANTEAFF.

V gene TRBV5-4 combines with J gene TRBJ1-1; tentative D call: TRBD1 (5 bases). V dropped 5 bases and J dropped 6 bases, with 14 bases sitting between them. This CDR3 is 13 amino acids long. The germline CDR1 and CDR2 sequences are SGHNT and YYREEE (reference sequence). In DNA form, the CDR3 reads TGTGCCAGCAGAGAACCGGACATTGCTGAAGCTTTCTTT. This gives the protein CASREPDIAEAFF.

This rearrangement joins TRBV11-2 to TRBJ2-1; TRBD2 agrees at 7 bases. The CDR3 runs 15 residues. The J segment lost 7 bases and the V segment lost 5 bases, leaving 11 bases of the junction unmatched. Germline CDR1 reads SGHAT; CDR2 reads FQNNGV. The CDR3 loop is CASSHFTASGNEQFF. The DNA of the CDR3 is TGTGCCAGCAGCCATTTTACGGCTAGCGGAAATGAGCAGTTCTTC.

The chain joins TRBV28 to TRBJ2-3, with D possibly TRBD2 on 6 matching bases. The ends were cut back, 3 bases at V and 5 bases at J, with 6 bases in the middle. The length of the CDR3 is 12 residues. The germline V gene has CDR1 MDHEN and CDR2 SYDVKM. CDR3 DNA sequence: TGTGCCAGCAGTTTTAGCGGAGATACGCAGTATTTT. Translated, it gives CASSFSGDTQYF.

The chain combines TRBV14 with TRBJ2-1, with D possibly TRBD1 on 5 matching bases. The V and J ends lost 1 base and 11 bases respectively, with 12 bases between them. CDR3 length: 13 residues. Germline V gene sequence: CDR1 SGHDN, CDR2 FVKESK. CDR3 sequence: CASSQVGRDQQFF. CDR3 bases: TGTGCCAGCAGCCAAGTGGGGCGAGATCAGCAGTTCTTC.

The chain links TRBV3-1 (or the pseudogene TRBV3-2) to TRBJ2-2, with D uncertain. The CDR3 is 14 residues long. V shed 3 bases and J shed 5 bases, with 10 bases lying between them. Germline CDR1 is LGHDT and CDR2 is YNNKEL (reference sequence). The CDR3 sequence: CASSQNLRTGELFF. For the CDR3, the DNA is TGTGCCAGCAGCCAGAACTTGAGGACCGGGGAGCTGTTTTTT.

The V and J genes are TRBV27 and TRBJ2-7, with 10 nucleotides matching TRBD1. In germline, CDR1 is MNHEY, CDR2 SMNVEV (reference sequence). The J segment lost 5 bases and the V segment lost 8 bases, leaving 6 bases of the junction unmatched. The CDR3 consists of 13 residues. The CDR3 DNA is TGTGCCAGCGGTAGACAGGGGGCTAACGAGCAGTACTTC. Translating gives CASGRQGANEQYF.

The chain carries TRBV7-2 and TRBJ2-5; weak D call: TRBD2 (5 bases). In germline, CDR1 is SGHTA, CDR2 FQGNSA. CDR3 size: 15 residues. The ends were cut back, 5 bases at V and 0 bases at J, with 13 bases in the middle. CDR3 nucleotides: TGTGCCAGCAGCCCCCAACCGGGATACCAAGAGACCCAGTACTTC. It translates to CASSPQPGYQETQYF.

V is TRBV3-1 (or the pseudogene TRBV3-2) and J is TRBJ2-7, with D perhaps matching TRBD2 (6 bases). CDR3 size: 19 residues. The ends were cut back, 0 bases at V and 1 base at J, with 22 bases in the middle. CDR1 LGHDT and CDR2 YNNKEL come from the germline V gene (reference sequence). This CDR3 is CASSQEPQMGRQSSYEQYF. The CDR3 DNA reads as TGTGCCAGCAGCCAAGAACCCCAAATGGGGAGGCAATCATCCTACGAGCAGTACTTC.